The rows below give T cell receptor beta chains drawn from one sample of a study of blood T cell repertoires in COVID-19. The repertoire was sequenced with immunoSEQ multiplex PCR; TCRdb's copy has only in-frame clones and lacks some. The sample has a few hundred thousand clones, more than 80% seen once. The sequenced sample was peripheral blood. All receptors come from a woman aged 25 to 39 with COVID-19, enrolled during active disease. CDR3s include the opening cysteine and the closing phenylalanine or tryptophan. D genes are given only for firm matches. The size of a clone is reported for some rows only, either as once, few or many, or as a class for expanded clones.

CDR3: CASSQDLLRTEAFF; DNA: TGCGCCAGCAGCCAAGATCTGCTGAGGACTGAAGCTTTCTTT; size: -; J: TRBJ1-1; D: -; V: TRBV4-1
CDR3: CASSLLAGVNEQFF; DNA: TGTGCCAGCAGCTTACTAGCGGGAGTCAATGAGCAGTTCTTC; size: once; J: TRBJ2-1; D: TRBD2; V: TRBV7-9
CDR3: CATRGPRDGETQYF; DNA: TGTGCCACCAGGGGCCCCCGGGATGGAGAGACCCAGTACTTC; size: -; J: TRBJ2-5; D: -; V: TRBV24-1
CDR3: CASSLVGERELFF; DNA: TGTGCCAGCAGCTTGGTAGGGGAAAGGGAGCTGTTTTTT; size: -; J: TRBJ2-2; D: -; V: TRBV5-4
CDR3: CASSYSPPSTSGNPYEQYF; DNA: TGTGCCAGCAGTTACTCTCCACCATCGACTAGCGGGAATCCCTACGAGCAGTACTTC; size: -; J: TRBJ2-7; D: TRBD2; V: TRBV6-2/TRBV6-3
CDR3: CASSSRLAGNIQYF; DNA: TGTGCCAGCAGCTCGAGACTAGCGGGAAACATTCAGTACTTC; size: -; J: TRBJ2-4; D: TRBD2; V: TRBV11-3
CDR3: CASSRWGQGGQRELETQYF; DNA: TGCGCCAGCAGCCGGTGGGGACAGGGGGGGCAGCGGGAATTAGAGACCCAGTACTTC; size: -; J: TRBJ2-5; D: TRBD1; V: TRBV4-1
CDR3: CASSFKGGTEAFF; DNA: TGTGCCAGCAGTTTCAAGGGCGGGACTGAAGCTTTCTTT; size: -; J: TRBJ1-1; D: -; V: TRBV12-3/TRBV12-4
CDR3: CASSFRQGGMDAEAFF; DNA: TGTGCCAGCAGCTTCCGGCAGGGGGGTATGGACGCTGAAGCTTTCTTT; size: -; J: TRBJ1-1; D: TRBD1; V: TRBV7-9
CDR3: CASSLAQGNTEAFF; DNA: TGTGCCAGCAGCTTAGCACAGGGGAATACTGAAGCTTTCTTT; size: -; J: TRBJ1-1; D: TRBD1; V: TRBV7-9
CDR3: CASSRPSGLSTDTQYF; DNA: TGTGCCAGCAGCCGCCCTAGCGGTTTAAGCACAGATACGCAGTATTTT; size: -; J: TRBJ2-3; D: TRBD2; V: TRBV7-2
CDR3: CASGKGLAGVGTGELFF; DNA: TGTGCCAGCGGAAAGGGACTAGCGGGAGTCGGCACCGGGGAGCTGTTTTTT; size: -; J: TRBJ2-2; D: TRBD2; V: TRBV27
CDR3: CASSLARQGGTGELFF; DNA: TGTGCCAGCAGCTTAGCCCGACAGGGTGGGACCGGGGAGCTGTTTTTT; size: -; J: TRBJ2-2; D: TRBD1; V: TRBV11-2
CDR3: CASSTTGNQPQHF; DNA: TGTGCCAGCAGTACAACAGGGAATCAGCCCCAGCATTTT; size: -; J: TRBJ1-5; D: -; V: TRBV28
CDR3: CASSPGIQPQHF; DNA: TGTGCCAGCAGTCCCGGGATCCAGCCCCAGCATTTT; size: -; J: TRBJ1-5; D: -; V: TRBV7-2
CDR3: CASSLELAGNTDTQYF; DNA: TGTGCCAGCAGCTTGGAGCTAGCGGGGAACACAGATACGCAGTATTTT; size: once; J: TRBJ2-3; D: TRBD2; V: TRBV5-6
CDR3: CASSDRGWNTEAFF; DNA: TGTGCCAGCAGCGACAGGGGCTGGAACACTGAAGCTTTCTTT; size: -; J: TRBJ1-1; D: TRBD1; V: TRBV6-5
CDR3: CASSPPDSYGYTF; DNA: TGTGCCAGCTCACCACCGGACAGCTATGGCTACACCTTC; size: -; J: TRBJ1-2; D: -; V: TRBV18
CDR3: CASSPLASSYNEQFF; DNA: TGTGCCAGCAGCCCTCTAGCTAGCTCCTACAATGAGCAGTTCTTC; size: once; J: TRBJ2-1; D: -; V: TRBV3-1/TRBV3-2
CDR3: CASSPPSSGSPPSEQYF; DNA: TGTGCCAGCTCACCACCCTCTAGCGGGAGCCCCCCCTCAGAGCAGTACTTC; size: -; J: TRBJ2-7; D: TRBD2; V: TRBV18
CDR3: CATSRRGQGKLDEQFF; DNA: TGTGCCACCAGCAGACGGGGACAGGGAAAGTTAGATGAGCAGTTCTTC; size: -; J: TRBJ2-1; D: TRBD1; V: TRBV15
CDR3: CASSYRADTIYF; DNA: TGTGCCAGCAGTTACAGGGCTGACACCATATATTTT; size: -; J: TRBJ1-3; D: -; V: TRBV2